This T cell receptor beta chain was recorded in a study of blood T cell repertoires in COVID-19. Looking at the study overall: Samples came from the United States, Italy and Spain, spanning acute and convalescent COVID-19. The cDNA or gDNA used as material had been derived from T cells, B-cell-depleted T cells, or PBMCs.

The ends were cut back, 7 bases at V and 3 bases at J, with 17 bases in the middle. From germline, CDR1 is SGDLS and CDR2 YYNGEE. The CDR3 is 15 residues long. In the authors' methods: Nucleated cell number was recorded as an estimate derived from reference gene primer amplification. TCRdb's copy holds only in-frame clones and misses some; the assay was immunoSEQ multiplex PCR. From that table come the V and J calls and clone size; the DNA was used to work out D and trimming. Here the sample spans around 180,000 clones, roughly 78% being singletons. The sequence derives from a man in his 70s with active or convalescent COVID-19. The sequenced material came from peripheral blood. The chain links TRBV9 to TRBJ2-1; TRBD1 might be the D (6 bases). The CDR3 protein is CASRVTGSGYNEQFF. The CDR3 bases are TGTGCCAGCCGGGTAACAGGGTCGGGCTACAATGAGCAGTTCTTC.